This T cell receptor beta chain is from a study of long-term antiretroviral therapy in people with HIV. Until DNA extraction, the samples held between about 0.9-10 million cryopreserved PBMC. The study's findings and limits: Pre-ART expanded TRB clones stayed dominant throughout, though often decreasing after ART. Blood specimens, gathered between about 2004 and 2017, were possibly obtained under older ART regimens. CDR3 lengths in HIV samples spanned a narrower range than controls.

About this clone itself: Its antigen is not known.

The assay, immunoSEQ v3.0, was run at survey level. Generated by immunoSEQ multiplex PCR, the TCRdb table keeps only in-frame clones and is missing some. The repertoire holds 40,000 or so clones, approximately 80% seen once, with 13% in the top ten. Material: unsorted PBMCs, obtained 0.3 years after starting antiretroviral therapy. The source of this sequence is a man aged 18 to 29 with HIV.

The CDR3 nucleotides read TGTGCCAGCAAAGTTGTGGGTATCGTCACTGAAGCTTTCTTT. It yields the protein CASKVVGIVTEAFF. The chain joins TRBV6-1 to TRBJ1-1; D remains unclear. The CDR3 extends over 14 amino acids. CDR1 is MNHNS, CDR2 SASEGT, per germline. The V end lost 7 bases, the J end lost 4 bases, and 16 bases lay between the germline ends.